The 14 T cell receptor beta chains reported below all come from one sample, sequenced in a study of long-term antiretroviral therapy in people with HIV. Sequencing relied on immunoSEQ assay v3.0, run at survey level. The protocol was immunoSEQ multiplex PCR, while the TCRdb copy is restricted to in-frame clones and leaves out a portion. The profile shows approximately 29,000 clones, 84% of them singletons. The source material was unsorted PBMCs, sampled 0.4 years after starting antiretroviral therapy. The source of these receptors is a man between 18 and 29 years old with HIV.

The CDR3 reads CASSPGHSNQPQHF. The CDR3 DNA reads as TGTGCCAGCAGTCCCGGACATAGCAATCAGCCCCAGCATTTT. The rearrangement uses TRBV6-6 and TRBJ1-5, with D perhaps matching TRBD1 (5 bases). V shed 5 bases and J shed 0 bases, with 8 bases lying between them. CDR3 length: 14 residues. CDR1 and CDR2 (germline): MNHNY, SVGAGI (reference sequence).

The chain is built from TRBV7-8 and TRBJ2-2; TRBD2 matches 12 bases. This CDR3 is built from 19 residues. V shed 2 bases, J shed 1 base, and the junction held 8 bases outside the gene matches. Germline lookup yields CDR1 SGHVS and CDR2 FQNEAQ. CDR3 in DNA: TGTGCCAGCAGCTTAAAGGCGACTAGCGGGAGAAGGAACACCGGGGAGCTGTTTTTT. It is translated as CASSLKATSGRRNTGELFF.

The chain carries TRBV27 and TRBJ1-1, with 7 nucleotides matching TRBD1. Trimming cost V 6 bases and J 6 bases; bases outside gene matches: 10. There are 14 residues in the CDR3. The germline CDR1 and CDR2 sequences are MNHEY and SMNVEV (reference sequence). Here the CDR3 DNA reads TGTGCCAGCAGCTCACAGGGGCCCTACGCTGAAGCTTTCTTT. The encoded protein is CASSSQGPYAEAFF.

The V call is TRBV9, the J call TRBJ2-1; no firm D call. CDR1 SGDLS and CDR2 YYNGEE come from the germline V gene. This CDR3 spans 12 amino acids. V was trimmed by 4 bases and J by 5 bases, leaving 7 bases between them. CDR3 in amino acids: CASSPRNNEQFF. The DNA for the CDR3 is TGTGCCAGCAGCCCAAGAAACAATGAGCAGTTCTTC.

V is TRBV6-5 and J is TRBJ2-3; the D gene is possibly TRBD1 (5 bases). The V end was cut by 1 base, the J end by 4 bases, with 9 bases between. Germline-derived CDR1 and CDR2 are MNHEY and SVGAGI. The CDR3 length is 14 residues. The CDR3 here is CASSYWQGSDTQYF. The CDR3 nucleotides are TGTGCCAGCAGTTACTGGCAGGGCTCAGATACGCAGTATTTT.

This chain connects TRBV7-9 to TRBJ1-3; no clear D gene. This CDR3 region has 15 residues. Trimming pared 5 bases from V and 0 bases from J, leaving 11 bases between. Germline V gene sequence: CDR1 SEHNR, CDR2 FQNEAQ (reference sequence). Here the CDR3 reads CASSLPEDSGNTIYF. The DNA of the CDR3 is TGTGCCAGCAGCCTACCGGAGGACTCTGGAAACACCATATATTTT.

The J gene is TRBJ1-5, the V gene TRBV19; 11 bases map to TRBD1. The CDR3 has 15 amino acids. Germline CDR1 LNHDA, CDR2 SQIVND (reference sequence). V was clipped by 2 bases and J by 7 bases; unmatched bases: 4. The CDR3 sequence: CASSIKDRGRQPQHF. The CDR3, as DNA: TGTGCCAGTAGTATAAAGGACAGGGGGCGGCAGCCCCAGCATTTT. Supplemented by reference TRBV19 and TRBJ1-5, the full variable domain reads DGGITQSPKYLFRKEGQNVTLSCEQNLNHDAMYWYRQDPGQGLRLIYYSQIVNDFQKGDIAEGYSVSREKKESFPLTVTSAQKNPTAFYLCASSIKDRGRQPQHFGDGTRLSIL.

This clone was seen only a few times. The chain has TRBV19 and TRBJ1-1; tentative D call: TRBD1 (6 bases). The CDR3 runs to 13 residues. In germline, CDR1 is LNHDA, CDR2 SQIVND (reference sequence). Trimming shortened V by 8 bases and J by 0 bases, and 10 bases separated the two germline ends. In DNA, the CDR3 is TGTGCCAGTGGGGACACCTTGAACACTGAAGCTTTCTTT. Its protein product is CASGDTLNTEAFF.

As concerns this clone: Other nucleotide sequences in the sample specify the same CDR3. The V gene is TRBV9, the J gene TRBJ2-3; a weak D match, TRBD2 (5 bases). V lost 0 bases to trimming and J lost 0 bases, with 8 bases between them. The CDR3 extends over 15 amino acids. The germline V gene has CDR1 SGDLS and CDR2 YYNGEE. The CDR3 DNA reads as TGTGCCAGCAGCGTAGGGGGAGCTAGCACAGATACGCAGTATTTT. Amino acids: CASSVGGASTDTQYF.

This clone was seen only once. The chain has TRBV10-3 and TRBJ2-7; 7 bases agree with TRBD1. Germline lookup yields CDR1 ENHRY and CDR2 SYGVKD. V lost 4 bases, J lost 4 bases, and 10 bases stayed unmatched. The CDR3 loop spans 15 amino acids. The CDR3 DNA sequence: TGTGCCATCAGTGGATCTGAATCAGGGGGTTACGAGCAGTACTTC. Translation: CAISGSESGGYEQYF.

This clone has just one count. The CDR3 DNA reads as TGTGCCAGCCGAGATTCCTCTGGGGCCAACGTCCTGACTTTC. It codes for CASRDSSGANVLTF. The V and J genes are TRBV6-4 and TRBJ2-6; no definite D call. V dropped 8 bases and J dropped 0 bases, with 8 bases sitting between them. The CDR3 is 14 residues long. Per the germline V gene, CDR1 is MRHNA and CDR2 is SNTAGT.

This chain's CDR3 is CASSLSGRGTEAFF. The CDR3 DNA reads as TGTGCCAGCAGTTTATCGGGGAGGGGCACTGAAGCTTTCTTT. The genes are TRBV27 and TRBJ1-1, with D perhaps matching TRBD1 (5 bases). Trimming cost V 0 bases and J 4 bases, with 9 bases left between them. In germline, CDR1 is MNHEY, CDR2 SMNVEV (reference sequence). The CDR3 spans 14 residues.

CDR3 DNA sequence: TGTGCCAGTAGTATAGTACTAGCATCCGACGAGCAGTACTTC. Translated: CASSIVLASDEQYF. This chain joins TRBV19 and TRBJ2-7; D perhaps matches TRBD2 (6 bases). There are 14 residues in the CDR3. Germline V gives CDR1 LNHDA, CDR2 SQIVND (reference sequence). V was clipped by 1 base and J by 5 bases, with 12 bases between them.

In its sample, this clone was seen a few times. The rearrangement links TRBV19 to TRBJ2-1, with 11 bases matching TRBD2. Trimming cost V 5 bases and J 4 bases; bases outside gene matches: 4. CDR1 and CDR2 (germline): LNHDA, SQIVND (reference sequence). This CDR3 is built from 15 residues. The CDR3 region is CASSQTSGEYNEQFF. The CDR3 bases are TGTGCCAGTAGTCAGACTAGCGGGGAATACAATGAGCAGTTCTTC.